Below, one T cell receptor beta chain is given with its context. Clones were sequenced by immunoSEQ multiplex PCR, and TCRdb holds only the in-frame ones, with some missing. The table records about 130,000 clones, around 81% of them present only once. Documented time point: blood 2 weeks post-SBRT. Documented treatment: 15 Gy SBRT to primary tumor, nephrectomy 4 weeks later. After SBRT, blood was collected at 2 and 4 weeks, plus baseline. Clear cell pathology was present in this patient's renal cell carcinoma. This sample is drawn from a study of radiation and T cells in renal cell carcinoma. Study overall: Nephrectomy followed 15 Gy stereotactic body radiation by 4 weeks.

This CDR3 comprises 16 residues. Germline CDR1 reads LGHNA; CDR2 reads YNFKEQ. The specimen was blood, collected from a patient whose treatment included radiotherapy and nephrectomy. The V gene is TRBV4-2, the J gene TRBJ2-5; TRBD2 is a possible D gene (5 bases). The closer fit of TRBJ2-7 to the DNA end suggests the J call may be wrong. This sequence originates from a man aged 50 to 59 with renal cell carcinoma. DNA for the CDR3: TGTGCCAGCAGCCAATCACGGGGAGCACCAGCCTACGAGCAGTACTTC. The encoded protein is CASSQSRGAPAYEQYF.